Shown below are 18 T cell receptor beta chains from a single sample sequenced in a study of blood T cell repertoires in COVID-19. Measured with immunoSEQ multiplex PCR; TCRdb has only the in-frame clones, and not every one. The sample lists over 200,000 clones; more than 75% were seen once. The sequenced sample was peripheral blood. The receptors were sampled from a man older than 75 with acute or convalescent COVID-19.

V and J are TRBV18 and TRBJ2-3; the match to TRBD2 covers 12 bases. The J segment lost 2 bases and the V segment lost 2 bases, leaving 5 bases of the junction unmatched. This CDR3 is built from 17 residues. The germline CDR1 and CDR2 sequences are KGHSH and LQKENI. CDR3 in DNA: TGTGCCAGCTCACCAAGGGGACTAGCGGGCGCCACAGATACGCAGTATTTT. Its protein is CASSPRGLAGATDTQYF.

The V call is TRBV28, the J call TRBJ2-1; TRBD2 is a possible D gene (6 bases). The germline V gene encodes CDR1 MDHEN and CDR2 SYDVKM. The CDR3 covers 14 residues. V was trimmed by 6 bases and J by 9 bases, leaving 18 bases between them. CDR3 sequence (DNA): TGTGCCAGCAGCACTAGCTTTCCGAGTCGTGAGCAGTTCTTC. Residues: CASSTSFPSREQFF.

This chain links TRBV6-4 with TRBJ2-7; TRBD1 agrees at 10 bases. V lost 5 bases, J lost 6 bases, and 10 bases stayed unmatched. The germline CDR1 and CDR2 sequences are MRHNA and SNTAGT. The CDR3 runs 15 residues. CDR3 bases: TGTGCCAGCAGTAATGGGGACAGGGGAGCGGGCGAGCAGTACGTC. Translation gives CASSNGDRGAGEQYV.

The chain uses TRBV2 and TRBJ2-2; TRBD2 might be the D (6 bases). The V end was cut by 6 bases, the J end by 7 bases, with 9 bases between. CDR1 is SNHLY, CDR2 FYNNEI, per germline. The CDR3 is 12 residues long. DNA of the CDR3: TGTGCCAGCAGCGGGGGTGTCGGGGAGCTGTTTTTT. This gives the protein CASSGGVGELFF.

The chain uses TRBV7-3 and TRBJ2-2, with 8 bases aligning to TRBD1. The trim removed 5 bases at V and 5 bases at J, leaving 10 bases unmatched. Germline V gives CDR1 SGHTA, CDR2 FQGTGA. The CDR3 runs 16 residues. The CDR3 loop is CASSQTGTGWTGELFF. The CDR3 DNA sequence: TGTGCCAGCAGCCAAACCGGGACAGGTTGGACCGGGGAGCTGTTTTTT.

V and J are TRBV7-2 and TRBJ2-1, with 7 positions matching TRBD2. The germline V gene has CDR1 SGHTA and CDR2 FQGNSA. The CDR3 has 15 residues. The V gene end was trimmed by 5 bases and the J gene end by 4 bases; junction bases not matched to a gene: 8. The CDR3 loop is CASSPGLGYYNEQFF. The CDR3 coding sequence is TGTGCCAGCAGCCCTGGACTAGGGTATTACAATGAGCAGTTCTTC.

The chain recombines TRBV30 with TRBJ1-1; D remains ambiguous. CDR3 length: 13 residues. Trimming removed 3 bases from V and 1 base from J, with 9 bases in between. Germline V gene sequence: CDR1 GTSNPN, CDR2 SVGIG (reference sequence). The CDR3 spells CAWSATQNTEAFF. The CDR3 DNA follows: TGTGCCTGGAGCGCTACGCAGAACACTGAAGCTTTCTTT.

The chain has TRBV5-5 and TRBJ2-1, with D maybe TRBD1 (5 bases). The CDR3 consists of 15 residues. The V and J ends lost 3 bases and 5 bases respectively, with 15 bases between them. Germline V gene sequence: CDR1 SGHKS, CDR2 YYEKEE (reference sequence). This CDR3 is CASSSRLWGNNEQFF. CDR3 bases: TGTGCCAGCAGCTCGAGACTGTGGGGCAACAATGAGCAGTTCTTC. The full variable domain, rest sourced from reference TRBV5-5 and TRBJ2-1, is DAGVTQSPTHLIKTRGQQVTLRCSPISGHKSVSWYQQVLGQGPQFIFQYYEKEERGRGNFPDRFSARQFPNYSSELNVNALLLGDSALYLCASSSRLWGNNEQFFGPGTRLTVL.

The genes are TRBV20-1 and TRBJ1-1, with 8 positions matching TRBD1. After removal of 5 bases from V and 8 bases from J, the junction contained 4 bases not matched to a gene. This CDR3 spans 11 amino acids. CDR1 and CDR2 from the germline V gene are DFQATT and SNEGSKA (reference sequence). CDR3 coding DNA: TGCAGTGCTCCCCGGGACAGGGAAGCTTTCTTT. It encodes CSAPRDREAFF.

CDR3 amino acids: CASSLRAGRPEAFF. The CDR3 DNA follows: TGTGCCAGCAGCTTACGCGCGGGGCGCCCTGAAGCTTTCTTT. This chain uses TRBV11-3 with TRBJ1-1; the D gene is possibly TRBD1 (5 bases). Trimming removed 2 bases at V and 6 bases at J, with 13 bases between. The CDR3 covers 14 residues. CDR1 and CDR2 from the germline V gene are SGHNT and YENEEA.

The rearrangement uses TRBV6-6 and TRBJ2-7, with 9 bases identical to TRBD1. Germline V gene lookup returns CDR1 MNHNY and CDR2 SVGAGI (reference sequence). The CDR3 totals 15 residues. The J segment lost 6 bases and the V segment lost 5 bases, leaving 11 bases of the junction unmatched. This CDR3 reads CASSPSSGQGREQYF. In DNA, the CDR3 is TGTGCCAGCAGTCCATCGTCCGGACAGGGGCGCGAGCAGTACTTC.

V and J are TRBV2 and TRBJ2-3; no firm D call. Germline CDR1 and CDR2: SNHLY and FYNNEI. Trimming stripped 7 bases from V and 3 bases from J, with 8 bases between. The CDR3 runs to 12 residues. The CDR3 spells CASTRSTDTQYF. CDR3 coding DNA: TGTGCCAGCACACGGTCGACAGATACGCAGTATTTT.

The J gene is TRBJ2-7, the V gene TRBV23-1, with D perhaps matching TRBD2 (6 bases). TRBV23-1 is an ORF for which the function is uncertain. This CDR3 is built from 14 residues. Between the trimmed V and J ends, which lost 3 bases and 3 bases, there was a span of 12 bases. CDR3 bases: TGCGCCAGCAGTCACGGGCGGAGGGACTACGAGCAGTACGTC. It encodes CASSHGRRDYEQYV.

The V gene is TRBV6-5, the J gene TRBJ2-7; 8 nucleotides align to TRBD1. In germline, CDR1 is MNHEY, CDR2 SVGAGI. Trimming cost V 2 bases and J 4 bases; bases outside gene matches: 4. There are 14 residues in the CDR3. Here the CDR3 reads CASSYKGQAYEQYV. The CDR3 DNA is TGTGCCAGCAGTTACAAGGGACAGGCTTACGAGCAGTACGTC.

Comments on this clone: The junction departs from germline at one end; a sequencing error may be responsible. The chain has TRBV2 and TRBJ1-5; TRBD1 agrees at 8 bases. The CDR3 totals 16 residues. Per the germline V gene, CDR1 is SNHLY and CDR2 is FYNNEI. CDR3 residues: CASSDSPGGSNRPQHF. CDR3 DNA sequence: TGTGCCAGCAGTGATTCCCCAGGGGGCTCTAATCGGCCCCAGCATTTT.

This chain joins TRBV27 and TRBJ1-1; 8 bases align to TRBD1. This CDR3 is built from 14 residues. The trim removed 6 bases at V and 4 bases at J, leaving 7 bases unmatched. Germline V gene lookup returns CDR1 MNHEY and CDR2 SMNVEV (reference sequence). CDR3 DNA: TGTGCCAGCAGCACATATCAGGGGGCCACTGAAGCTTTCTTT. Protein sequence: CASSTYQGATEAFF.

In this sample, this clone turned up once. The chain uses TRBV27 and TRBJ1-6; 10 bases are shared with TRBD1. Losses at the gene ends were 5 bases for V and 7 bases for J; bases not matched to a gene: 5. The CDR3 extends over 15 amino acids. Germline lookup yields CDR1 MNHEY and CDR2 SMNVEV (reference sequence). The CDR3: CASSPDRGQNSPLHF. The CDR3 nucleotides are TGTGCCAGCAGTCCAGACAGGGGGCAGAATTCACCCCTCCACTTT.

The J gene is TRBJ2-5, the V gene TRBV6-5; 9 bases line up with TRBD1. Germline CDR1 MNHEY, CDR2 SVGAGI. Trimming removed 4 bases from V and 4 bases from J; junction bases left unmatched: 7. The CDR3 loop spans 15 amino acids. This CDR3 reads CASSLNRGRLETQYF. CDR3 DNA: TGTGCCAGCAGTTTAAACAGGGGGCGGTTAGAGACCCAGTACTTC.